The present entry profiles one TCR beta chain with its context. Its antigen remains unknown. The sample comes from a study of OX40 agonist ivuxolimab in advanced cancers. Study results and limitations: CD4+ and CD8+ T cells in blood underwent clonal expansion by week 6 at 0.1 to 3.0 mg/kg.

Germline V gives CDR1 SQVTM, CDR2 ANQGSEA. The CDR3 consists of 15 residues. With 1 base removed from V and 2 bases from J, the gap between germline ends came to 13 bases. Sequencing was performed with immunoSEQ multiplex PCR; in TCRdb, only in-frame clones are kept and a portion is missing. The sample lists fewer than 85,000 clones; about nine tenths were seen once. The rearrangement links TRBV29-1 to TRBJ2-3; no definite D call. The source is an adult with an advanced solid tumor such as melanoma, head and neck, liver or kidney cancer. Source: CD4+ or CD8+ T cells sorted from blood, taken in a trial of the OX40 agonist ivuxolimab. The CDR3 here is CSVEARSSTTDTQYF. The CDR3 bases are TGCAGCGTTGAAGCCCGGTCTTCTACCACAGATACGCAGTATTTT.